The TCR beta chain under discussion was sequenced for a study of cytomegalovirus exposure and HLA in healthy donors. Germline assignment: CDR1 SGDLS and CDR2 YYNGEE. Losses at the gene ends were 4 bases for V and 7 bases for J; bases not matched to a gene: 13. The CDR3 is 15 residues long. This table comes from immunoSEQ multiplex PCR, and its TCRdb copy is limited to in-frame clones, with some not included. The repertoire has 70,000 to 75,000 clones, 90% to 95% of them found once; the top ten carry over 1.2%. The chain uses TRBV9 and TRBJ1-2; 7 positions match TRBD1. This sequence originates from a man between 18 and 35 years old in good health and CMV-seropositive. The sequenced sample was PBMCs. CDR3 in DNA: TGTGCCAGCAGCTTCTACCGGGACAGTCCCTTTGGCTACACCTTC. Translation gives CASSFYRDSPFGYTF.